The 14 T cell receptor beta chains below come from one sample, sequenced in a study of cytomegalovirus exposure and HLA in healthy donors. Sequencing used immunoSEQ multiplex PCR; TCRdb keeps in-frame clones, though not all of them. The table lists 50,000 or so clones, over 90% of them singletons. The sequenced material came from PBMCs. These TCRs come from a man between 18 and 35 years old in good health and CMV-seronegative.

V gene TRBV5-6 combines with J gene TRBJ2-3; TRBD1 aligns across 8 bases. J gave up 4 bases and V 3 bases, and 4 bases lay outside the gene matches. The CDR3 is 14 amino acids. The germline gives CDR1 SGHDT, CDR2 YYEEEE. DNA for the CDR3: TGTGCCAGCAGCTCCGGACAGGGAGCAGATACGCAGTATTTT. This encodes CASSSGQGADTQYF.

The chain combines TRBV6-1 with TRBJ2-7, with TRBD1 matching over 8 bases. The CDR3 consists of 19 residues. Germline CDR1 is MNHNS and CDR2 is SASEGT. The V gene end was trimmed by 3 bases and the J gene end by 0 bases; junction bases not matched to a gene: 16. The CDR3 spells CASSDFRGTGAPSSYEQYF. CDR3 bases: TGTGCCAGCAGTGATTTTAGGGGGACAGGCGCCCCGAGCTCCTACGAGCAGTACTTC.

This clone was counted once. V usage is TRBV30 and J usage is TRBJ2-3; the D gene is possibly TRBD1 (6 bases). V lost 0 bases to trimming and J lost 7 bases, with 11 bases between them. The length of the CDR3 is 13 residues. Germline CDR1 reads GTSNPN; CDR2 reads SVGIG (reference sequence). Here the CDR3 reads CAWSVQGRNTQYF. The CDR3 DNA follows: TGTGCCTGGAGTGTACAGGGAAGGAATACGCAGTATTTT.

The chain is built from TRBV28 and TRBJ1-4; unclear D gene. V was cut by 6 bases and J by 8 bases, with 16 bases left in between. The CDR3 is 14 residues long. Germline V gene data show CDR1 as MDHEN and CDR2 as SYDVKM. Here the CDR3 DNA reads TGTGCCAGCAGGGTTACTTCGACTGGGGAAAAACTGTTTTTT. Protein sequence: CASRVTSTGEKLFF.

J is TRBJ2-1 and V is TRBV18, with D perhaps matching TRBD2 (5 bases). CDR3 size: 16 residues. The V end was cut by 2 bases, the J end by 9 bases, with 20 bases between. Looked up from germline, CDR1 is KGHSH and CDR2 is LQKENI. The CDR3 reads CASSPLSGLTLGEQFF. The DNA for the CDR3 is TGTGCCAGCTCACCATTGAGCGGCCTAACCCTCGGTGAGCAGTTCTTC. The variable domain in full, with the rest retrieved from reference TRBV18 and TRBJ2-1, is NAGVMQNPRHLVRRRGQEARLRCSPMKGHSHVYWYRQLPEEGLKFMVYLQKENIIDESGMPKERFSAEFPKEGPSILRIQQVVRGDSAAYFCASSPLSGLTLGEQFFGPGTRLTVL.

The gene calls are TRBV18 and TRBJ2-3; no firm D call. Deletions cut 3 bases from V and 3 bases from J, with 10 bases between. CDR1 KGHSH and CDR2 LQKENI come from the germline V gene. The CDR3 is 14 amino acids. The CDR3 sequence: CASSPTLGTDTQYF. The CDR3 DNA is TGTGCCAGCTCACCTACCCTCGGGACAGATACGCAGTATTTT.

J is TRBJ2-7 and V is TRBV11-3; TRBD2 matches 9 bases. Germline V gene lookup returns CDR1 SGHNT and CDR2 YENEEA. The J segment lost 0 bases and the V segment lost 5 bases, leaving 11 bases of the junction unmatched. The CDR3 consists of 17 residues. Written as DNA, the CDR3 is TGTGCCAGCAGCCGAAAAGCATCTAGCGGGATCTCCTACGAGCAGTACTTC. This sequence encodes CASSRKASSGISYEQYF. The full variable domain, completed using reference TRBV11-3 and TRBJ2-7, is EAGVVQSPRYKIIEKKQPVAFWCNPISGHNTLYWYLQNLGQGPELLIRYENEEAVDDSQLPKDRFSAERLKGVDSTLKIQPAELGDSAVYLCASSRKASSGISYEQYFGPGTRLTVT.

The chain combines TRBV2 with TRBJ1-5; 7 nucleotides align to TRBD1. After removal of 4 bases from V and 1 base from J, the junction contained 10 bases not matched to a gene. CDR3 length: 17 residues. Germline V gives CDR1 SNHLY, CDR2 FYNNEI. The CDR3 loop reads CASSGGQVGGSNQPQHF. The CDR3 DNA follows: TGTGCCAGCAGTGGAGGACAGGTAGGGGGAAGCAATCAGCCCCAGCATTTT.

The chain employs TRBV5-6 and TRBJ1-3; 9 bases map to TRBD1. J lost 0 bases, V lost 4 bases, and 8 bases had no gene match. CDR3 length equals 17 residues. CDR1 is SGHDT, CDR2 YYEEEE, per germline. The CDR3 DNA sequence: TGTGCCAGCAGCAGACCCGGGACAGGGAGCTCTGGAAACACCATATATTTT. Its protein is CASSRPGTGSSGNTIYF.

The chain carries TRBV7-9 and TRBJ2-1, with TRBD2 matching 10 bases. CDR1 and CDR2 (germline): SEHNR, FQNEAQ (reference sequence). This CDR3 has 15 amino acids. With V trimmed by 5 bases and J by 6 bases, 7 bases remained unmatched. CDR3 in DNA: TGTGCCAGCAGCCCTCTAGCGGGAGTAAGCAATGAGCAGTTCTTC. As protein: CASSPLAGVSNEQFF.

V is TRBV10-3 and J is TRBJ2-7; tentative D call: TRBD2 (5 bases). The germline V gene encodes CDR1 ENHRY and CDR2 SYGVKD. The CDR3 is 13 residues long. The V end was cut by 3 bases, the J end by 5 bases, with 11 bases between. The CDR3 loop reads CAISEREWNEQYF. The CDR3 coding sequence is TGTGCCATCAGTGAAAGGGAGTGGAACGAGCAGTACTTC.

This rearrangement joins TRBV18 to TRBJ1-2; D gene uncertain. The CDR3 totals 15 residues. Looked up from germline, CDR1 is KGHSH and CDR2 is LQKENI. V was cut by 3 bases and J by 6 bases, with 17 bases left in between. The CDR3 loop is CASSPTNLQVDGYTF. The CDR3 DNA sequence: TGTGCCAGCTCACCGACCAATCTCCAGGTTGATGGCTACACCTTC.

The genes are TRBV28 and TRBJ1-2; 8 bases align to TRBD1. CDR3 length equals 15 residues. In germline, CDR1 is MDHEN, CDR2 SYDVKM. Trimming cost V 6 bases and J 2 bases; bases outside gene matches: 8. The DNA of the CDR3 is TGTGCCAGCAGCTCGACCGGGACAGGAAACTATGGCTACACCTTC. As protein: CASSSTGTGNYGYTF.

The chain joins TRBV7-2 to TRBJ1-3; maybe TRBD1 (5 bases). Germline V CDR1 and CDR2: SGHTA, FQGNSA. This CDR3 contains 14 residues. V lost 1 base and J lost 8, with 12 bases in between. CDR3 amino acids: CASSLGGGTDTIYF. CDR3 DNA sequence: TGTGCCAGCAGCTTAGGAGGCGGGACGGACACCATATATTTT.